This is a list of T cell receptor beta chains from one sample in a study of cytomegalovirus exposure and HLA in healthy donors. Produced via immunoSEQ multiplex PCR; TCRdb's table is partial and in-frame only. The sample holds under 300,000 clones, 90% seen once. Sequencing input: PBMCs. The receptor source for this set is a woman younger than 35 in good health and CMV-seronegative. The CDR3 runs from the conserved cysteine through the conserved F or W. The order of the fields is clone size, D gene, J gene, V gene, CDR3 DNA, CDR3 protein. A D gene is named only where the DNA matches it firmly. A row's size may be missing; if present it is once, few, many or a size class.

size: -; D: TRBD2; J: TRBJ2-1; V: TRBV4-1; DNA: TGCGCCAGCAGCCCCTCGGAGCGGGGGCCGTACAATGAGCAGTTCTTC; CDR3: CASSPSERGPYNEQFF
size: -; D: -; J: TRBJ1-5; V: TRBV18; DNA: TGTGCCAGCTCACCAACGGGGAATCAGCCCCAGCATTTT; CDR3: CASSPTGNQPQHF
size: -; D: TRBD1; J: TRBJ2-7; V: TRBV7-3; DNA: TGTGCCAGCAGCCCAGACAGGGGAGAAAAGTACTTC; CDR3: CASSPDRGEKYF
size: -; D: TRBD2; J: TRBJ2-1; V: TRBV5-1; DNA: TGCGCCAGCAGCTGGGGCTTACTAGCGGGGCACAATGAGCAGTTCTTC; CDR3: CASSWGLLAGHNEQFF
size: -; D: -; J: TRBJ2-7; V: TRBV2; DNA: TGTGCCAGCAGTGGAGGGAGAGGGACCTACGAGCAGTACTTC; CDR3: CASSGGRGTYEQYF
size: -; D: TRBD2; J: TRBJ2-3; V: TRBV4-3; DNA: TGCGCCAGCAGCCAAGAGACTAGCCAACCAGATACGCAGTATTTT; CDR3: CASSQETSQPDTQYF
size: few; D: -; J: TRBJ1-6; V: TRBV30; DNA: TGTGCCTGTCCTCGGGAGCTGGCCCAAAATTCACCCCTCCACTTT; CDR3: CACPRELAQNSPLHF
size: -; D: TRBD1; J: TRBJ2-1; V: TRBV5-4; DNA: TGTGCCAGCAGTTCTGACCGCTCCGGGACAGGGATTTACAATGAGCAGTTCTTC; CDR3: CASSSDRSGTGIYNEQFF
size: -; D: -; J: TRBJ1-5; V: TRBV6-6; DNA: TGTGCCAGCAGTTACTCGACGGACAGCCGCAATCAGCCCCAGCATTTT; CDR3: CASSYSTDSRNQPQHF
size: -; D: TRBD1; J: TRBJ1-1; V: TRBV29-1; DNA: TGCAGCGTCACAGGACAGGCTAATTGGAACACTGAAGCTTTCTTT; CDR3: CSVTGQANWNTEAFF
size: -; D: -; J: TRBJ2-5; V: TRBV7-7; DNA: TGTGCTAGCAGCTTAGGTACGGGACACGAGACCCAGTACTTC; CDR3: CASSLGTGHETQYF
size: -; D: TRBD1; J: TRBJ2-5; V: TRBV28; DNA: TGTGCCAGCAGACCCGACAGGGAGATAATACCACAAGAGACCCAGTACTTC; CDR3: CASRPDREIIPQETQYF
size: -; D: -; J: TRBJ2-3; V: TRBV4-3; DNA: TGCGCCAGCAGCCAAACTCTCCTGGGCAAGAGGGCAGATACGCAGTATTTT; CDR3: CASSQTLLGKRADTQYF
size: -; D: TRBD2; J: TRBJ2-5; V: TRBV5-6; DNA: TGTGCCAGCAGCTTGCGGGGGGGGCACTACCAAGAGACCCAGTACTTC; CDR3: CASSLRGGHYQETQYF
size: -; D: TRBD2; J: TRBJ2-1; V: TRBV19; DNA: TGTGCCAGTAGTATATGGGCGGGGGCCTACAATGAGCAGTTCTTC; CDR3: CASSIWAGAYNEQFF
size: -; D: -; J: TRBJ2-7; V: TRBV7-9; DNA: TGTGCCAGCAGAGGACAGAGCTACGAGCAGTACTTC; CDR3: CASRGQSYEQYF
size: -; D: TRBD1; J: TRBJ1-2; V: TRBV28; DNA: TGTGCCAGCAGTTCCCTAGGACAGGGTATAAACTATGGCTACACCTTC; CDR3: CASSSLGQGINYGYTF
size: -; D: TRBD2; J: TRBJ2-7; V: TRBV7-6; DNA: TGTGCCAGCAGCTTAGTAGCGGGGCGCGACGAGCAGTACTTC; CDR3: CASSLVAGRDEQYF
size: -; D: -; J: TRBJ2-2; V: TRBV19; DNA: TGTGCCAGTAGTATAGTTATCCGGGAAGGGATCACCGGGGAGCTGTTTTTT; CDR3: CASSIVIREGITGELFF
size: few; D: -; J: TRBJ2-7; V: TRBV6-5; DNA: TGTGCCAGCAGTTACCGGGACACCTACGAGCAGTACTTC; CDR3: CASSYRDTYEQYF
size: -; D: -; J: TRBJ1-2; V: TRBV7-6; DNA: TGTGCCAGCAGCTCTGGCGGGTTAGGCACCGGGTTGACCTTC; CDR3: CASSSGGLGTGLTF
size: -; D: -; J: TRBJ1-2; V: TRBV28; DNA: TGTGCCTCCGGTGGCTACACCTTC; CDR3: CASGGYTF
size: -; D: -; J: TRBJ2-1; V: TRBV7-3; DNA: TGTGCCAGCAGCTTCCAAGGGGGTGAGCAGTTCTTC; CDR3: CASSFQGGEQFF
size: -; D: -; J: TRBJ1-2; V: TRBV6-6; DNA: TGTGCCAGCAGTAAGACTCGTCCAGGCGGAGGCGGCTACACCTTC; CDR3: CASSKTRPGGGGYTF
size: -; D: -; J: TRBJ1-2; V: TRBV27; DNA: TGTGCCAGCAGTTCGACAGGTCCGGCTAACTATGGCTACACCTTC; CDR3: CASSSTGPANYGYTF
size: -; D: TRBD1; J: TRBJ1-4; V: TRBV4-1; DNA: TGCGCCAGCCGAAAAGGGGGGACAGGGGTAGGAAAACTGTTTTTT; CDR3: CASRKGGTGVGKLFF
size: once; D: -; J: TRBJ2-3; V: TRBV5-6; DNA: TGTGCCAGCAGCCCGGGACACGTGGCTCGGGATACGCAGTATTTT; CDR3: CASSPGHVARDTQYF
size: -; D: -; J: TRBJ1-2; V: TRBV4-1; DNA: TGCGCCAGCAGCGTACAGGGAAGAGTGGATGGCTACACCTTC; CDR3: CASSVQGRVDGYTF
size: -; D: -; J: TRBJ2-7; V: TRBV9; DNA: TGTGCCAGCAGCGTTCAGGACAGCTCAACCTACGAGCAGTACTTC; CDR3: CASSVQDSSTYEQYF
size: -; D: -; J: TRBJ1-4; V: TRBV27; DNA: TGTGCCAGCACTAAGCGGGCTAATGAAAAACTGTTTTTT; CDR3: CASTKRANEKLFF
size: -; D: -; J: TRBJ1-5; V: TRBV10-3; DNA: TGTGCCATCAGGCAACCCACAGGGAACCAGCCCCAGCATTTT; CDR3: CAIRQPTGNQPQHF
size: -; D: TRBD2; J: TRBJ2-1; V: TRBV4-3; DNA: TGCGCCAGCAGACCGAATAGCGGGGACACCTACAATGAGCAGTTCTTC; CDR3: CASRPNSGDTYNEQFF
size: once; D: TRBD2; J: TRBJ2-3; V: TRBV7-2; DNA: TGTGCCAGCAGCTTAGTTGCGGGGGGGCCGAGCACAGATACGCAGTATTTT; CDR3: CASSLVAGGPSTDTQYF
size: once; D: -; J: TRBJ1-6; V: TRBV27; DNA: TGTGCCAGCAGCCCAGGGTTCAGCTCCTATAATTCACCCCTCCACTTT; CDR3: CASSPGFSSYNSPLHF
size: -; D: -; J: TRBJ2-6; V: TRBV5-1; DNA: TGCGCCAGCAGCAGGGAGCCGCGGGCCAACGTCCTGACTTTC; CDR3: CASSREPRANVLTF
size: -; D: -; J: TRBJ2-1; V: TRBV7-9; DNA: TGTGCCAGCAGCCACGGGAAGGGTGCAGGTTTGGAGCAGTTCTTC; CDR3: CASSHGKGAGLEQFF
size: -; D: -; J: TRBJ1-2; V: TRBV6-5; DNA: TGTGCCAGCAGTAGACAGGAAGCTAACTATGGCTACACCTTC; CDR3: CASSRQEANYGYTF
size: -; D: TRBD2; J: TRBJ2-1; V: TRBV7-6; DNA: TGTGCCAGCAGTAACCGGGGGGGACTTCACAATGAGCAGTTCTTC; CDR3: CASSNRGGLHNEQFF
size: -; D: -; J: TRBJ2-1; V: TRBV5-1; DNA: TGCGCCAGCAGCTTACTTAGCTCCTACAATGAGCAGTTCTTC; CDR3: CASSLLSSYNEQFF
size: -; D: TRBD1; J: TRBJ2-7; V: TRBV7-2; DNA: TGTGCCAGCAGCCCGGGGACAGGCGTCTCCTACGAGCAGTACTTC; CDR3: CASSPGTGVSYEQYF
size: -; D: -; J: TRBJ2-1; V: TRBV7-9; DNA: TGTGCCAGCAGCCCAGGCTATGAGCAGTTCTTC; CDR3: CASSPGYEQFF
size: -; D: TRBD1; J: TRBJ1-1; V: TRBV6-5; DNA: TGTGCCAGCAGTTACTCCCTGACAGGGGGTTACACTGAAGCTTTCTTT; CDR3: CASSYSLTGGYTEAFF
size: -; D: -; J: TRBJ1-1; V: TRBV7-2; DNA: TGTGCCAGCAGCCCGAATCCCGGGGTTACTGAAGCTTTCTTT; CDR3: CASSPNPGVTEAFF
size: -; D: TRBD1; J: TRBJ1-1; V: TRBV27; DNA: TGTGCCAGCAGTTTAACCTGGGACAGGAACACTGAAGCTTTCTTT; CDR3: CASSLTWDRNTEAFF
size: -; D: -; J: TRBJ1-6; V: TRBV5-4; DNA: TGTGCCAGCAGCTTGGTTGAGAGGGATTCACCCCTCCACTTT; CDR3: CASSLVERDSPLHF
size: -; D: TRBD1; J: TRBJ1-2; V: TRBV5-1; DNA: TGCGCCAGCAGCCCGGGGACAGGGGACTCTGGTGGCTACACCTTC; CDR3: CASSPGTGDSGGYTF
size: once; D: TRBD2; J: TRBJ2-3; V: TRBV2; DNA: TGTGCCAGCGGACTAGCGGGGCTTGGGGATACGCAGTATTTT; CDR3: CASGLAGLGDTQYF
size: -; D: TRBD2; J: TRBJ2-1; V: TRBV27; DNA: TGTGCCAGCAGTTTTGGGACTAGCTCCTACAATGAGCAGTTCTTC; CDR3: CASSFGTSSYNEQFF
size: -; D: -; J: TRBJ1-2; V: TRBV7-2; DNA: TGTGCCAGCAGCTTTCAGGGGCGCACGGAAGGCTACACCTTC; CDR3: CASSFQGRTEGYTF
size: -; D: -; J: TRBJ1-4; V: TRBV6-6; DNA: TGTGCCAGCAGTACACAGGGAGAAACTGAAAAACTGTTTTTT; CDR3: CASSTQGETEKLFF
size: -; D: -; J: TRBJ2-5; V: TRBV28; DNA: TGTGCCAGCAGGGACACGGGGGAGGAGACCCAGTACTTC; CDR3: CASRDTGEETQYF
size: -; D: -; J: TRBJ2-5; V: TRBV5-8; DNA: TGTGCCAGCAGCTTGCGTTCGCGGCCGCGGGAGACCCAGTACTTC; CDR3: CASSLRSRPRETQYF
size: -; D: TRBD2; J: TRBJ2-5; V: TRBV6-5; DNA: TGTGCCAGTACTACTAGCGGGCAAGAGACCCAGTACTTC; CDR3: CASTTSGQETQYF
size: -; D: -; J: TRBJ2-5; V: TRBV5-4; DNA: TGTGCCAGCAGCTTGAAACTAGGCGGGTCTCCGAAGACCCAGTACTTC; CDR3: CASSLKLGGSPKTQYF
size: -; D: -; J: TRBJ1-3; V: TRBV18; DNA: TGTGCCAGCTCACGACCAGGGAGCTCTGGAAACACCATATATTTT; CDR3: CASSRPGSSGNTIYF
size: -; D: TRBD2; J: TRBJ2-1; V: TRBV10-1; DNA: TGCGCCAGCAGTGCTTCTAGCGGACTCTACAATGAGCAGTTCTTC; CDR3: CASSASSGLYNEQFF
size: few; D: TRBD1; J: TRBJ1-5; V: TRBV4-1; DNA: TGCGCCAGCAGCCAAGGGGGACCCGGGGACAGAAGCAATCAGCCCCAGCATTTT; CDR3: CASSQGGPGDRSNQPQHF
size: -; D: TRBD1; J: TRBJ1-3; V: TRBV6-5; DNA: TGTGCCAGCAGTACGACAGGGGGTGGAAACACCATATATTTT; CDR3: CASSTTGGGNTIYF
size: -; D: TRBD1; J: TRBJ2-7; V: TRBV27; DNA: TGTGCCAGCGTGGGTTTCAAGGGACAGGGATCCTACGAGCAGTACTTC; CDR3: CASVGFKGQGSYEQYF